These T cell receptor beta chains were read from a single sample in a study of cytotoxic CD8 clonotypes in ibrutinib-treated CLL. Sequencing was performed with immunoSEQ multiplex PCR; in TCRdb, only in-frame clones are kept and a portion is missing. Among over 200,000 clones listed, 70% to 75% were seen once. Sequenced here: PBMCs, sampled after 12 months of ibrutinib treatment. These receptors were obtained from a human donor with chronic lymphocytic leukemia. Each CDR3 is given with its conserved first and last residue. Size is stated for part of the rows, as once, few or many counts, or as a class when the clone is expanded.

v_gene,abundance,j_gene,CDR3aa
TRBV5-1,NA,TRBJ2-1,CASSLAGIAGVTEQFF
TRBV11-2,once,TRBJ1-4,CASSLDTGAANEKLFF
TRBV9,NA,TRBJ1-6,CASSVEEGNSPLHF
TRBV10-3,NA,TRBJ1-1,CAIPGTSTNTEAFF
TRBV5-4,once,TRBJ2-7,CASSSRTSGITYEQYF
TRBV2,NA,TRBJ1-1,CASREKMGTEAFF
TRBV4-1,few,TRBJ2-7,CASSQHVRLSSYEQYF
TRBV30,NA,TRBJ1-6,CAWSVSIGPGSPLHF
TRBV9,NA,TRBJ2-1,CASSVGPSPNEQFF
TRBV25-1,once,TRBJ2-1,CASRGTGRHEQFF
TRBV27,NA,TRBJ2-3,CASSLRGAEDTQYF
TRBV11-2,once,TRBJ1-1,CASSLDRLGTEAFF
TRBV9,NA,TRBJ1-2,CASSVGRGGYTF
TRBV27,NA,TRBJ2-7,CASSNAWLEQYF
TRBV7-9,once,TRBJ2-7,CASSRTERIYEQYF
TRBV29-1,NA,TRBJ2-5,CSGRQGVVGGTQYF
TRBV7-2,NA,TRBJ2-5,CASSLGLAGMQETQYF
TRBV28,NA,TRBJ1-1,CASSSGGVGTEAFF